These T cell receptor beta chains were read from a single sample in a study of shared T cell receptors in the human thymus. Sequencing was performed with immunoSEQ multiplex PCR; in TCRdb, only in-frame clones are kept and a portion is missing. The sample carries 500,000 to 850,000 clones, 70% to 90% recorded once. The data also belong to a second study, concerning human thymus T cells.

Sequenced material: thymocytes. Every receptor here comes from a boy younger than two with a congenital heart defect. CDR3s include the opening cysteine and the closing phenylalanine or tryptophan. The D gene is left open where the match is weak. Clone size is not always given. Where it is, it says once, few, many or a class for expanded clones.

TRBV7-8	NA	TRBJ2-3	NA	CASSPGGHSTDTQYF	TGTGCCAGCAGCCCGGGGGGCCATAGCACAGATACGCAGTATTTT
TRBV6-5	TRBD1	TRBJ2-5	NA	CASSYMNRGVAETQYF	TGTGCCAGCAGTTACATGAACAGGGGGGTGGCAGAGACCCAGTACTTC
TRBV5-4	TRBD1	TRBJ2-1	NA	CASRPGTGVAEQFF	TGTGCCAGCAGGCCCGGGACAGGGGTGGCTGAGCAGTTCTTC
TRBV6-5	TRBD2	TRBJ2-5	NA	CASSKRDGQETQYF	TGTGCCAGCAGTAAGCGGGACGGGCAAGAGACCCAGTACTTC
TRBV6-1	NA	TRBJ2-1	NA	CASSASRDEQFF	TGTGCCAGCAGTGCGTCTAGAGATGAGCAGTTCTTC
TRBV21-1	NA	TRBJ2-7	few	CASSKDVTGGILSYEQYF	TGTGCCAGCAGCAAAGACGTCACCGGGGGAATTCTATCCTACGAGCAGTACTTC
TRBV5-1	TRBD2	TRBJ2-5	NA	CASSGPGTSGKYQETQYF	TGCGCCAGCAGCGGTCCCGGGACTAGCGGGAAGTACCAAGAGACCCAGTACTTC
TRBV4-3	NA	TRBJ2-3	NA	CASSQDSRFRHTDTQYF	TGCGCCAGCAGCCAAGATTCTCGGTTCCGCCACACAGATACGCAGTATTTT
TRBV28	TRBD2	TRBJ2-3	few	CASSSIFPRAGGLYTQYF	TGTGCCAGCAGTTCCATATTCCCTCGGGCGGGGGGGCTCTATACGCAGTATTTT
TRBV6-5	TRBD1	TRBJ2-7	NA	CASSDRELGEQYF	TGTGCCAGCAGCGACAGGGAATTGGGGGAGCAGTACTTC
TRBV7-9	TRBD1	TRBJ1-1	NA	CASSLGATDRATEAFF	TGTGCCAGCAGCTTAGGGGCGACGGACAGGGCAACTGAAGCTTTCTTT
TRBV11-2	NA	TRBJ2-3	NA	CASSLLDTQYF	TGTGCCAGCAGCTTACTAGATACGCAGTATTTT
TRBV20-1	NA	TRBJ1-2	NA	CSYSSLVGYTF	TGCAGTTATAGCTCCCTCGTTGGCTACACCTTC
TRBV7-2	TRBD1	TRBJ2-7	NA	CASSRRDRAYEQYF	TGTGCCAGCAGCCGCCGGGACAGGGCCTACGAGCAGTACTTC
TRBV6-7	TRBD2	TRBJ2-4	NA	CASIPGTSGRPFKNIQYF	TGTGCCAGCATCCCCGGGACTAGCGGGAGGCCTTTCAAAAACATTCAGTACTTC
TRBV5-5	TRBD1	TRBJ1-2	NA	CASSLAGTGASGYTF	TGTGCCAGCAGCTTGGCCGGGACAGGAGCTAGTGGCTACACCTTC
TRBV7-6	TRBD2	TRBJ2-1	NA	CASSGGTSGGEQFF	TGTGCCAGCAGCGGAGGGACTAGCGGGGGTGAGCAGTTCTTC
TRBV30	TRBD2	TRBJ2-3	few	CAWSPNSGRSRSGTQYF	TGTGCCTGGAGTCCCAATAGCGGGAGAAGCCGGTCAGGTACGCAGTATTTT